The 30 T cell receptor beta chains below all came from one sample that was sequenced in a study of blood T cell repertoires in COVID-19. The repertoire was sequenced with immunoSEQ multiplex PCR; TCRdb's copy has only in-frame clones and lacks some. The repertoire holds about 170,000 clones, with about 87% as singletons. The sample was peripheral blood. Every receptor here comes from a man aged 55 to 69 with acute or convalescent COVID-19.

The chain is built from TRBV25-1 and TRBJ1-2, with 8 bases that match TRBD1. The CDR3 extends over 13 amino acids. The ends lost 4 bases at V and 5 bases at J; junction bases unmatched: 3. Germline CDR1 and CDR2: MGHDK and SYGVNS. CDR3 sequence (DNA): TGTGCCAGCAGTGGCAGGGGGCCGTATGGCTACACCTTC. It specifies CASSGRGPYGYTF.

The rearrangement joins TRBV30 to TRBJ1-2; unclear D gene. V shed 8 bases and J shed 5 bases, with 12 bases lying between them. The germline gives CDR1 GTSNPN, CDR2 SVGIG (reference sequence). This CDR3 has 11 amino acids. The CDR3 loop is CALLSGYGYTF. CDR3 nucleotides: TGTGCCCTCTTGTCCGGTTATGGCTACACCTTC.

This sequence joins TRBV10-3 and TRBJ1-2; D is unclear. CDR3 size: 14 residues. Trimming took 3 bases from V and 6 from J, leaving 14 bases between them. Germline CDR1 reads ENHRY; CDR2 reads SYGVKD. This chain's CDR3 is CAISDSRMQDGYTF. The CDR3 DNA reads TGTGCCATCAGTGATTCACGTATGCAGGATGGCTACACCTTC.

In DNA form, the CDR3 reads TGTGCCATCAGTGCGGGACTAGCGGGGCCCGGGTACCAGTACTTC. The encoded protein is CAISAGLAGPGYQYF. The V and J genes are TRBV10-3 and TRBJ2-5, with 13 bases aligning to TRBD2. This CDR3 has 15 amino acids. Germline trimming cut 4 bases from V and 10 bases from J; bases unmatched to any gene: 9. Germline CDR1 and CDR2: ENHRY and SYGVKD.

V gene TRBV15 combines with J gene TRBJ2-7, with D possibly TRBD2 on 5 matching bases. The CDR3 loop spans 15 amino acids. V was pared by 0 bases and J by 0 bases, with 9 bases between. The germline gives CDR1 LNHNV, CDR2 YYDKDF (reference sequence). The CDR3: CATSRDTGNSYEQYF. The CDR3 coding sequence is TGTGCCACCAGCAGAGATACGGGAAACTCCTACGAGCAGTACTTC.

This clone showed up just once. The gene calls are TRBV30 and TRBJ2-2; 9 bases fit TRBD1. V lost 0 bases and J lost 7; bases outside the gene matches: 6. The CDR3 contains 15 residues. Germline V gene sequence: CDR1 GTSNPN, CDR2 SVGIG (reference sequence). In DNA, the CDR3 is TGTGCCTGGAGTGTCCTACAGGGGGCGGGCGGGGAGCTGTTTTTT. Encoded protein: CAWSVLQGAGGELFF.

A few counts support this clone. The chain employs TRBV27 and TRBJ1-2; D possibly corresponds to TRBD1 (5 bases). Germline V CDR1 and CDR2: MNHEY, SMNVEV (reference sequence). The CDR3 is 15 amino acids. The V and J ends lost 3 bases and 4 bases respectively, with 15 bases between them. The CDR3 loop reads CASSFQASGGYGYTF. DNA of the CDR3: TGTGCCAGCAGTTTTCAGGCTTCGGGGGGCTATGGCTACACCTTC.

This chain joins TRBV7-2 and TRBJ1-5; a weak D match, TRBD1 (5 bases). Trimming pared 6 bases from V and 6 bases from J, leaving 12 bases between. CDR3 length: 13 residues. The germline gives CDR1 SGHTA, CDR2 FQGNSA. CDR3 sequence (DNA): TGTGCCAGCAGTCCGCATAGGGGTCAGCCCCAGCATTTT. Its translation is CASSPHRGQPQHF.

The chain couples TRBV7-6 to TRBJ1-2; 10 positions match TRBD1. V shed 0 bases, J shed 6 bases, and the junction held 1 base outside the gene matches. Germline CDR1 SGHVS, CDR2 FNYEAQ. The CDR3 totals 14 residues. The CDR3 loop is CASSLAGQGNGYTF. The CDR3 DNA reads as TGTGCCAGCAGCTTAGCGGGACAGGGGAATGGCTACACCTTC.

The V gene is TRBV9, the J gene TRBJ1-2, with D maybe TRBD1 (6 bases). The ends were cut back, 4 bases at V and 8 bases at J, with 18 bases in the middle. The CDR3 contains 14 residues. Germline loops: CDR1 SGDLS, CDR2 YYNGEE. In DNA, the CDR3 is TGTGCCAGCAGCTCAGGGGCGGGGGGCAGAGGCTACACCTTC. This gives the protein CASSSGAGGRGYTF.

This clone was picked up a small number of times. The rearrangement uses TRBV29-1 and TRBJ1-2, with D maybe TRBD1 (5 bases). This CDR3 contains 12 residues. The germline gives CDR1 SQVTM, CDR2 ANQGSEA. With 7 bases removed from V and 3 bases from J, the gap between germline ends came to 12 bases. CDR3: CSGLGGDYGYTF. The CDR3 nucleotides read TGCAGCGGCTTGGGGGGAGACTATGGCTACACCTTC.

The CDR3 region has the DNA TGCGCCAGCAGTGCGGACAGGGGCTACGGCAATCAGCCCCAGCATTTT. This sequence encodes CASSADRGYGNQPQHF. This chain connects TRBV10-2 to TRBJ1-5, with 9 bases identical to TRBD1. J lost 2 bases, V lost 4 bases, and 6 bases had no gene match. Germline CDR1 reads WSHSY; CDR2 reads SAAADI. This CDR3 region has 16 residues.

This chain joins TRBV7-7 and TRBJ2-5; TRBD2 matches at 7 bases. The length of the CDR3 is 14 residues. CDR1 and CDR2 (germline): SSHAT, FNYEAQ (reference sequence). J was trimmed by 4 bases and V by 5 bases; bases with no gene match: 7. The chain's CDR3 is CASSREAGSETQYF. The CDR3 region has the DNA TGTGCCAGCAGCCGGGAGGCAGGGTCAGAGACCCAGTACTTC.

This clone was seen a single time. The J gene is TRBJ1-2, the V gene TRBV19; no reliable D call. The germline V gene has CDR1 LNHDA and CDR2 SQIVND (reference sequence). The CDR3 contains 13 residues. The germline V and J ends were trimmed by 10 bases and 4 bases, with 16 bases remaining between them. The CDR3 DNA is TGTGCCACAGTAGACCCCACAGTCTATGGCTACACCTTC. Translating gives CATVDPTVYGYTF. Supplemented by reference TRBV19 and TRBJ1-2, the full variable domain reads DGGITQSPKYLFRKEGQNVTLSCEQNLNHDAMYWYRQDPGQGLRLIYYSQIVNDFQKGDIAEGYSVSREKKESFPLTVTSAQKNPTAFYLCATVDPTVYGYTFGSGTRLTVV.

V is TRBV6-6 and J is TRBJ1-2; unclear D gene. The V gene's germline CDR1 is MNHNY and CDR2 SVGAGI (reference sequence). Trimming left V 7 bases short and J 2 bases short, with 23 bases between. This CDR3 has 17 amino acids. The CDR3 bases are TGTGCCAGCAATCGTCAGTCAGCGCCGAGGGCCAACTATGGCTACACCTTC. Translation: CASNRQSAPRANYGYTF.

The V and J genes are TRBV6-6 and TRBJ2-6; D gene unclear. The germline V gene encodes CDR1 MNHNY and CDR2 SVGAGI (reference sequence). The CDR3 consists of 12 residues. CDR3 DNA: TGTGCTATTACAGCTGGGGCCAACGTCCTGACTTTC. Amino acids: CAITAGANVLTF.

This chain connects TRBV2 to TRBJ1-2; no firm D call. In germline, CDR1 is SNHLY, CDR2 FYNNEI. V shed 6 bases and J shed 0 bases, with 14 bases lying between them. The CDR3 consists of 15 residues. The CDR3 sequence is CASRRGGNANYGYTF. The CDR3 region has the DNA TGTGCCAGCAGGAGAGGCGGGAATGCTAACTATGGCTACACCTTC. The whole variable domain, filled in from reference TRBV2 and TRBJ1-2, reads EPEVTQTPSHQVTQMGQEVILRCVPISNHLYFYWYRQILGQKVEFLVSFYNNEISEKSEIFDDQFSVERPDGSNFTLKIRSTKLEDSAMYFCASRRGGNANYGYTFGSGTRLTVV.

The rearrangement joins TRBV25-1 to TRBJ2-7; D unresolved. Germline V gene lookup returns CDR1 MGHDK and CDR2 SYGVNS. Trimming took off 8 bases at V and 0 bases at J, with 11 bases between the two ends. The CDR3 sequence is 13 residues long. CDR3: CASPEHPSYEQYV. CDR3 sequence (DNA): TGTGCCAGCCCCGAACATCCCTCCTACGAGCAGTACGTC.

The gene calls are TRBV6-2 or TRBV6-3 and TRBJ2-1; 11 bases match TRBD2. The CDR3 consists of 15 residues. Germline V gives CDR1 MNHEY, CDR2 SVGEGT. V lost 2 bases to trimming and J lost 7 bases; unmatched junction nucleotides: 4. The CDR3 loop is CASSYVLAGANEQFF. In nucleotides, the CDR3 is TGTGCCAGCAGTTACGTACTAGCGGGAGCGAATGAGCAGTTCTTC.

In DNA, the CDR3 is TGTGCCAGTAGTGTCCGGGACAGGGACAATCAGCCCCAGCATTTT. This translates into CASSVRDRDNQPQHF. The chain uses TRBV19 and TRBJ1-5; 9 nucleotides agree with TRBD1. CDR1 is LNHDA and CDR2 is SQIVND in the germline V gene (reference sequence). The CDR3 loop spans 15 amino acids. V was pared by 5 bases and J by 3 bases, with 5 bases of the junction left unmatched.

This clone was seen a few times. The chain joins TRBV4-3 to TRBJ1-5; 7 bases align to TRBD1. V shed 4 bases and J 7 bases; nucleotides not matched to a gene: 7. There are 14 residues in the CDR3. The germline gives CDR1 LGHNA, CDR2 YSLEER. The CDR3 loop is CASSLTGADQPQHF. CDR3 DNA sequence: TGCGCCAGCAGCCTAACAGGGGCCGACCAGCCCCAGCATTTT.

The chain has TRBV29-1 and TRBJ2-7, with 9 bases fitting TRBD1. The CDR3 spans 15 residues. V shed 3 bases and J 8 bases; nucleotides not matched to a gene: 14. Germline assignment: CDR1 SQVTM and CDR2 ANQGSEA. Here the CDR3 reads CSVERTGTGRGQQYF. CDR3 coding DNA: TGCAGCGTTGAGCGAACCGGGACAGGGCGTGGACAGCAGTACTTC.

This clone was seen only once. The J gene is TRBJ2-1, the V gene TRBV11-3; TRBD2 agrees at 7 bases. Germline V gene lookup returns CDR1 SGHNT and CDR2 YENEEA. The CDR3 sequence is 14 residues long. V lost 4 bases, J lost 5 bases, and 5 bases stayed unmatched. This chain's CDR3 is CASSSWGGDNEQFF. As DNA, the CDR3 is TGTGCCAGCAGCTCGTGGGGGGGAGACAATGAGCAGTTCTTC.

The chain couples TRBV18 to TRBJ2-3; a weak D match, TRBD2 (6 bases). The ends were cut back, 5 bases at V and 3 bases at J, with 9 bases in the middle. The CDR3 consists of 13 residues. The germline CDR1 and CDR2 sequences are KGHSH and LQKENI. This chain's CDR3 is CASSSRGTDTQYF. The DNA for the CDR3 is TGTGCCAGCTCATCTCGGGGGACAGATACGCAGTATTTT. Full variable domain (outside the CDR3, taken from reference TRBV18 and TRBJ2-3): NAGVMQNPRHLVRRRGQEARLRCSPMKGHSHVYWYRQLPEEGLKFMVYLQKENIIDESGMPKERFSAEFPKEGPSILRIQQVVRGDSAAYFCASSSRGTDTQYFGPGTRLTVL.

The gene calls are TRBV12-2 and TRBJ2-1; TRBD2 is the table's D call, not checked against the DNA. TRBV12-2 is noted as a pseudogene. The CDR3 runs to 16 residues. As DNA, the CDR3 is TGTGCAAGTCGCTTAGTGGGACTAGCGGGGTACAATGAGCAGTTCTTC. Translation: CASRLVGLAGYNEQFF.

V gene TRBV5-1 combines with J gene TRBJ2-3, with 8 positions matching TRBD2. Germline V CDR1 and CDR2: SGHRS, YFSETQ. The CDR3 extends over 15 amino acids. With V trimmed by 0 bases and J by 2 bases, 2 bases remained unmatched. The CDR3 here is CASSLVAGYTDTQYF. The CDR3 nucleotides are TGCGCCAGCAGCTTGGTAGCGGGGTACACAGATACGCAGTATTTT.

This clone was observed a single time. The CDR3 DNA is TGTGCCAGCAGCCTGCGGACAGGCCCTGGCTACACCTTC. Translating it yields CASSLRTGPGYTF. This sequence joins TRBV3-1 (or the pseudogene TRBV3-2) and TRBJ1-2, with 7 bases fitting TRBD1. The germline CDR1 and CDR2 sequences are LGHDT and YNNKEL (reference sequence). The CDR3 is 13 residues long. J gave up 7 bases and V 4 bases, and 6 bases lay outside the gene matches.

V usage is TRBV7-8 and J usage is TRBJ1-2; 7 positions match TRBD1. Trimming removed 3 bases from V and 1 base from J; junction bases left unmatched: 2. Per the germline V gene, CDR1 is SGHVS and CDR2 is FQNEAQ. CDR3 length: 14 amino acids. The CDR3 sequence is CASSLGQNNYGYTF. In DNA form, the CDR3 reads TGTGCCAGCAGCTTGGGACAGAATAACTATGGCTACACCTTC.

The genes are TRBV27 and TRBJ1-2; 7 bases map to TRBD1. Losses at the gene ends were 2 bases for V and 5 bases for J; bases not matched to a gene: 5. The CDR3 has 14 residues. Germline V gene lookup returns CDR1 MNHEY and CDR2 SMNVEV (reference sequence). The CDR3 DNA sequence: TGTGCCAGCAGTTTAGCGGGACAGTTTTATGGCTACACCTTC. This gives the protein CASSLAGQFYGYTF.

V usage is TRBV29-1 and J usage is TRBJ1-1; tentatively, D is TRBD1 (6 bases). The V end was cut by 1 base, the J end by 1 base, with 22 bases between. Germline V gives CDR1 SQVTM, CDR2 ANQGSEA. The CDR3 loop spans 18 amino acids. CDR3 nucleotide sequence: TGCAGCGTTGAAGTGGGACAAAAGTGGGCAGCCCGGAACACTGAAGCTTTCTTT. The encoded protein is CSVEVGQKWAARNTEAFF. Together with reference TRBV29-1 and TRBJ1-1, the CDR3 gives the full variable domain: SAVISQKPSRDICQRGTSLTIQCQVDSQVTMMFWYRQQPGQSLTLIATANQGSEATYESGFVIDKFPISRPNLTFSTLTVSNMSPEDSSIYLCSVEVGQKWAARNTEAFFGQGTRLTVV.